These T cell receptor beta chains were read from a single sample in a study of breast tumors, draining lymph nodes, adjacent tissues. MiXCR, applied by TCRdb to the multiplex PCR reads, yields one record per CDR3 protein. The table lists about 22,000 distinct CDR3 sequences, around 55% of them singletons. Sequenced input: breast tumor tissue. The origin of the receptors is a female donor with breast cancer. Some clones in this sample may be carry-over from other donors' samples. CDR3s include the opening cysteine and the closing phenylalanine or tryptophan. The D gene is left open where the match is weak. Expanded clones are given a class, and other clones once, few, many or no size at all.

j_call clone_size d_call v_call cdr3_nt cdr3_aa
TRBJ1-4 many . TRBV3-1 TGTGCCAGCAGCCCCACAGCTCGGGAGGCACTGTTTTTT CASSPTAREALFF
TRBJ1-5 . . TRBV6-6 TGTGCCAGCAGTCACTCGACGTCAGGGGAGCGGCCCGAGCATTTT CASSHSTSGERPEHF
TRBJ1-6 . TRBD1 TRBV24-1 TGTGCCACCAGTGAGTACAGGGGACAGTCACCCCCACACTTT CATSEYRGQSPPHF
TRBJ2-1 . TRBD2 TRBV20-1 TGCAGTGCCGCGACTAGCGGGAGTGGGAATGAGCAGTTCTTC CSAATSGSGNEQFF
TRBJ2-1 medium-sized TRBD2 TRBV20-1 TGCAGTGCCCGGACTAGCGGGAGGGGGGATGAGCAGTTCTTC CSARTSGRGDEQFF
TRBJ2-1 . . TRBV5-1 TGCGCCAGCAGCTTGGTAGGGAACCTAGCGCACAATGAGCAGTTCTTC CASSLVGNLAHNEQFF
TRBJ2-1 . . TRBV2 TGTGCCAGCACCGGGACTCGCATTTACAATGAGCAGTTCTTC CASTGTRIYNEQFF
TRBJ2-5 few . TRBV5-6 TGTGCCAGCAGCCGTCGATTACACACGGAGGAGACCCAGTACTTC CASSRRLHTEETQYF
TRBJ2-7 medium-sized . TRBV3-1 TGTGCCAGCAGCGACACAGGGGAGGCCTACGAGCAGTACTTC CASSDTGEAYEQYF
TRBJ2-7 many . TRBV3-1 TGTGCCAGCAGCAACCGGGACGCCTACGAGCAGTACTTC CASSNRDAYEQYF
TRBJ2-6 many . TRBV11-2 TGTGCCAGCTCCAACGGGCCGGGTTCTGGGGCCAACGTCCTGACTTTC CASSNGPGSGANVLTF
TRBJ2-1 . TRBD2 TRBV7-2 TGTGCCAGCAGCCCACCTCTAGCGGGGGGCCTCAGGACAAACAATGAGCAGTTCTTC CASSPPLAGGLRTNNEQFF
TRBJ1-5 . TRBD1 TRBV19 TGTGCCAGTAGTACCAATCAGGGGGCTGGGCAGCCCCAGCATTTT CASSTNQGAGQPQHF
TRBJ2-3 . . TRBV11-2 TGTGCCAGCAGCATAGCGACAGATACGCAGTATTTT CASSIATDTQYF
TRBJ2-2 many . TRBV6-6 TGTGCCAGCAAATCGGCGGGACAGAACACCGGGGAGCTGTTTTTT CASKSAGQNTGELFF
TRBJ2-7 medium-sized . TRBV6-4 TGTGCCAGAAGAGAAGGTAGGGAGCAGTACTTC CARREGREQYF
TRBJ2-6 many . TRBV12-3/TRBV12-4 TGTGCCAGCAGTAACGGGCCCGGGGCCAACGTCCTGACTTTC CASSNGPGANVLTF
TRBJ2-3 . TRBD1 TRBV20-1 TGCAGTGCTGAAATACGGGACAGTAGCACAGATACGCAGTATTTT CSAEIRDSSTDTQYF
TRBJ2-7 once TRBD1 TRBV10-3 TGTGCCATAGGACAGGCCTACGAGCAGTACTTC CAIGQAYEQYF
TRBJ2-3 medium-sized TRBD1 TRBV24-1 TGTGCCACCAGTGACCTGGGACAGGGCACAGATACGCAGTATTTT CATSDLGQGTDTQYF
TRBJ1-4 . TRBD1 TRBV19 TGTGCCAGTAGTATTTTGGGACAGACTAATGAAAAACTGTTTTTT CASSILGQTNEKLFF
TRBJ2-2 . . TRBV19 TGTGCCAGTATGAGTGGTGCCATTAACACCGGGGAGCTGTTTTTT CASMSGAINTGELFF
TRBJ2-3 . . TRBV19 TGTGCCAGTAGTCCGGACAGCACAGATACGCAGTATTTT CASSPDSTDTQYF
TRBJ1-4 medium-sized TRBD1 TRBV4-1 TGCGCCAGCAGCCAAGACAGGGGGCGGGGAGGACCGGATGAAAAACTGTTTTTT CASSQDRGRGGPDEKLFF
TRBJ2-5 many . TRBV3-1 TGTGCCAGCAGCCAAGGGCTAGGGGAGGTTGGTTGGGAGACCCAGTACTTC CASSQGLGEVGWETQYF
TRBJ1-2 . . TRBV2 TGTGCCAGCAGCGCATGGATACCGGCCTTCTACTCCTTC CASSAWIPAFYSF
TRBJ1-2 . TRBD1 TRBV20-1 TGCAGTGCTAGTGAGGGGGCGCGTGGCTACACCTTC CSASEGARGYTF
TRBJ1-2 once TRBD1 TRBV25-1 TGTGCCAGCAGTCTCGGTGGACAGGTTTCCTATGGCTACACCTTC CASSLGGQVSYGYTF
TRBJ1-4 . . TRBV5-6 TGTGCCAGCAGACCTCGGGGGAGGGGTGAAAAACTGTTTTTT CASRPRGRGEKLFF
TRBJ1-2 . . TRBV6-5 TGTGCCAGCAGTTACTCGAGAGGGAATACTAACTATGGCTACACCTTC CASSYSRGNTNYGYTF
TRBJ1-2 large . TRBV6-1 TGTGCCAGCAGTGAAGGGACAGAGCCGCGCTACACCTTC CASSEGTEPRYTF
TRBJ2-1 . TRBD2 TRBV29-1 TGCAGCGTTGAAGCCGGACTAGCGGGCTCCCTTTTGGGAAATGAGCAGTTCTTC CSVEAGLAGSLLGNEQFF
TRBJ2-3 . TRBD1 TRBV20-1 TGCAGTGCAGAGGGGGCCGGCACAGATACGCAGTATTTT CSAEGAGTDTQYF
TRBJ2-3 . TRBD2 TRBV4-2 TGTGCCAGCAGCCAAAGGACTAGCGGGGGGGCCGGTACAGATACGCAGTATTTT CASSQRTSGGAGTDTQYF
TRBJ2-1 many . TRBV6-5 TGTGCCAGCAGTCACTTCGCGACTACCTCCTACAATGAGCAGTTCTTC CASSHFATTSYNEQFF
TRBJ1-2 . . TRBV5-1 TGCGCCAGCAGCTTGGGTATTACAGGGAGAGGGTATGGCTACACCTTC CASSLGITGRGYGYTF
TRBJ2-3 . TRBD2 TRBV7-3 TGTGCCAGCAGCTTAAATGGGTTGACTAGCGGGGGGGCTACAGATACGCAGTATTTT CASSLNGLTSGGATDTQYF
TRBJ1-4 medium-sized TRBD1 TRBV20-1 TGCAGTGCCCAGACAGGGGTATTTGAAAAACTGTTTTTT CSAQTGVFEKLFF
TRBJ2-7 few TRBD1 TRBV5-1 TGCGCCAGCAGCTTGGAGACAGGGCTCTCCTACGAGCAGTACTTC CASSLETGLSYEQYF
TRBJ2-3 . . TRBV7-2 TGTGCCAGCAGCAGGGATCAAACAGCTACGCAGTATTTT CASSRDQTATQYF
TRBJ2-3 few TRBD2 TRBV27 TGTGCCAGCAGTTTCGGGGGGACCTACACCGGGGGGACGCAGTATTTT CASSFGGTYTGGTQYF
TRBJ2-3 many . TRBV11-2 TGTGCCAGCAGCTTAGGGGTGGGGGGGCCGTCAGATACGCAGTATTTT CASSLGVGGPSDTQYF
TRBJ2-7 . . TRBV12-3/TRBV12-4 TGCGCCAGCAGCTTCGGACTAAGTAGAATCTACGAGCAGTACTTC CASSFGLSRIYEQYF
TRBJ2-1 . TRBD2 TRBV7-8 TGTGCCAGCAGCTTCGCGAGAGGACTAGCGGGACGAGTCCATGAGCAGTCCTTC CASSFARGLAGRVHEQSF
TRBJ1-3 few . TRBV20-1 TGCAGTGTTTCGGGGGTTGGTGGAAACACCATATATTTT CSVSGVGGNTIYF
TRBJ2-5 . . TRBV20-1 TGCAGTGCTCCCAGACAGGGAGGGGAGACCCAGTACTTC CSAPRQGGETQYF
TRBJ2-1 . . TRBV7-6 TGTGCCAGCAGCTTAGTGGGTAATGAGCAGTTCTTC CASSLVGNEQFF
TRBJ2-3 . . TRBV9 TGTGCCAGCAGCGATCTCGTGGAGGGTGCATCAGATACGCAGTATTTT CASSDLVEGASDTQYF
TRBJ2-7 once . TRBV7-7 TGTGCTAGCAGCTTTAGGGTCCCGCGGGGTGGCTACGAGCAGTACTTC CASSFRVPRGGYEQYF
TRBJ2-1 once TRBD2 TRBV20-1 TGCAGTGCTAGGGCCCTAGCGGGTTACAATGAGCAGTTCTTC CSARALAGYNEQFF
TRBJ2-1 . TRBD2 TRBV6-7 TGTGCCAGCAGTCCAATATTATTAGCGGGGGTAGAGCAGTTCTTC CASSPILLAGVEQFF
TRBJ1-4 medium-sized TRBD1 TRBV20-1 TGCAGTGCGCAGGCATTCGACAGGGAAAAGGAAAAACTGTTTTTT CSAQAFDREKEKLFF
TRBJ1-5 . . TRBV12-3/TRBV12-4 TGTGCCAGCAGTCCAGGAAAGAGGGGAAGCAATCAGCCCCAGCATTTT CASSPGKRGSNQPQHF
TRBJ2-3 . . TRBV29-1 TGCAGCGTTGAACGGGACAGCACAGATACGCAGTATTTT CSVERDSTDTQYF
TRBJ1-5 . . TRBV7-2 TGTGCCAGCAGGTATGGACCCGCGGGGCAGCCCCAGCATTTT CASRYGPAGQPQHF
TRBJ1-2 . . TRBV2 TGTGCCAGCAGTGACAGTGGAAACTATGGCTACACCTTC CASSDSGNYGYTF
TRBJ1-5 . . TRBV7-2 TGTGCCAGCAGCTTAACAGGGATCGCGGGCCAGCCCCAGCATTTT CASSLTGIAGQPQHF